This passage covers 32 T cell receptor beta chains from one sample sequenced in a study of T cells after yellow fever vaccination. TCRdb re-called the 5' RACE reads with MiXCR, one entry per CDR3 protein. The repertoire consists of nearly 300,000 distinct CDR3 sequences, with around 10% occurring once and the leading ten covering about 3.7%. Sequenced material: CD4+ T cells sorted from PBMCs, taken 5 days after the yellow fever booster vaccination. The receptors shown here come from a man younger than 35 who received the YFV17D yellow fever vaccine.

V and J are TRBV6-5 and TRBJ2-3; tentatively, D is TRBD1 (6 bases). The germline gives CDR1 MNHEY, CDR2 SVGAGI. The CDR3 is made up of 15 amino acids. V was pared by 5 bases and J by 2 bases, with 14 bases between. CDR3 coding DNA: TGTGCCAGCAGTGGGGGACCGGGACACACAGATACGCAGTATTTT. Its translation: CASSGGPGHTDTQYF.

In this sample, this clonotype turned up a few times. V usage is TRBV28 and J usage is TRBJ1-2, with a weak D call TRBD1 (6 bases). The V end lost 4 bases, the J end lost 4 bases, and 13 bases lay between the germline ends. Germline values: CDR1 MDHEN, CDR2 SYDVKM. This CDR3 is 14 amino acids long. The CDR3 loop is CASSYEGGGYGYTF. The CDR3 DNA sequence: TGTGCCAGCAGTTACGAAGGGGGAGGCTATGGCTACACCTTC.

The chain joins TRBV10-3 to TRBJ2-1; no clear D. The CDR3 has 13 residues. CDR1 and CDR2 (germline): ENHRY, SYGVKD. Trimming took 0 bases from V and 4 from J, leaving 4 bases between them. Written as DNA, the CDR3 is TGTGCCATCAGTGAGTCGCTATACAATGAGCAGTTCTTC. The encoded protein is CAISESLYNEQFF.

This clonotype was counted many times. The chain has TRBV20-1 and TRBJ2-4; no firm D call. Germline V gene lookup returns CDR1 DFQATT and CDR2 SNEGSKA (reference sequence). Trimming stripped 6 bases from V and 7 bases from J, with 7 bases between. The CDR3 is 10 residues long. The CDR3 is CSALGNIQYF. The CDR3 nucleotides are TGCAGTGCCCTGGGGAACATTCAGTACTTC.

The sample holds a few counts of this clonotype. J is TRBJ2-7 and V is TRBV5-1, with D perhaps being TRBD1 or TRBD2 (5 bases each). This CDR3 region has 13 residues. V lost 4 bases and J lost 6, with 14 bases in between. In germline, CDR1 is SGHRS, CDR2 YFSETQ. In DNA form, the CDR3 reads TGCGCCAGCAGCCCGGATGAGGGGCGCGAGCAGTACGTC. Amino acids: CASSPDEGREQYV.

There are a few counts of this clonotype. The CDR3 DNA reads TGTGCCAGCAGCTTGGGGACTAGCGGGGGGGCCGGCACAGATACGCAGTATTTT. It yields the protein CASSLGTSGGAGTDTQYF. The genes are TRBV11-3 and TRBJ2-3; TRBD2 matches at 16 bases. Germline V lookup: CDR1 SGHNT, CDR2 YENEEA. Unmatched junction bases numbered 4, after V lost 3 bases and J lost 1 base. This CDR3 has 18 residues.

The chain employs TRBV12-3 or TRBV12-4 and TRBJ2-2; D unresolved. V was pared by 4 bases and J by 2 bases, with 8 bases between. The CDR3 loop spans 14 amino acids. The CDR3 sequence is CASSSQPNTGELFF. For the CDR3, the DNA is TGTGCCAGCAGTTCCCAGCCTAACACCGGGGAGCTGTTTTTT.

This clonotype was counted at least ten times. The CDR3 loop is CAISESGELFF. For the CDR3, the DNA is TGTGCCATCAGTGAGTCCGGGGAGCTGTTTTTT. V usage is TRBV10-3 and J usage is TRBJ2-2; no definite D call. CDR1 is ENHRY, CDR2 SYGVKD, per germline. Trimming shortened V by 0 bases and J by 7 bases, and 0 bases separated the two germline ends. CDR3 length: 11 amino acids.

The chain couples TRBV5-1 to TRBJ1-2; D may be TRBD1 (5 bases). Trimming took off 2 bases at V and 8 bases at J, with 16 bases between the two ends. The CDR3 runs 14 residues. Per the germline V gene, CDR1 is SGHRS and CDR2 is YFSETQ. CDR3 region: CASSFARTIKGYTF. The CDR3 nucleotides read TGCGCCAGCAGCTTTGCCCGGACAATAAAGGGCTACACCTTC.

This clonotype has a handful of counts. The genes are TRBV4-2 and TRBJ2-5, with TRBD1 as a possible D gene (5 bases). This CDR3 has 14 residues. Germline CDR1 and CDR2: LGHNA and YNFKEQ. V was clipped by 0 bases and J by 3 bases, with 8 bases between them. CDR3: CASSQDSREETQYF. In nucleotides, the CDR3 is TGTGCCAGCAGCCAAGATAGCAGGGAAGAGACCCAGTACTTC.

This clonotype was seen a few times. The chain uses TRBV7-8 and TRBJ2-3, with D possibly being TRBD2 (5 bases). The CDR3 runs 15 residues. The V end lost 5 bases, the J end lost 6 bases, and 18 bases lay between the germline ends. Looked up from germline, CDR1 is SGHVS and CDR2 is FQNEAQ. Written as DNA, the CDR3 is TGTGCCAGCAGCCCCTACTCCCGAGGGAAGGATACGCAGTATTTT. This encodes CASSPYSRGKDTQYF. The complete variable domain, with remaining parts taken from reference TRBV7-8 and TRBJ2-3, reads GAGVSQSPRYKVAKRGQDVALRCDPISGHVSLFWYQQALGQGPEFLTYFQNEAQLDKSGLPSDRFFAERPEGSVSTLKIQRTQQEDSAVYLCASSPYSRGKDTQYFGPGTRLTVL.

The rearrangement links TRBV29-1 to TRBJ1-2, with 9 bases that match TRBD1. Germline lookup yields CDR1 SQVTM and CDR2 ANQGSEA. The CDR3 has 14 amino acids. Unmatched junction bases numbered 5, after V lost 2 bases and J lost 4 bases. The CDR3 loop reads CSVELGQGFYGYTF. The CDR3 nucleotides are TGCAGCGTTGAACTGGGACAGGGTTTCTATGGCTACACCTTC.

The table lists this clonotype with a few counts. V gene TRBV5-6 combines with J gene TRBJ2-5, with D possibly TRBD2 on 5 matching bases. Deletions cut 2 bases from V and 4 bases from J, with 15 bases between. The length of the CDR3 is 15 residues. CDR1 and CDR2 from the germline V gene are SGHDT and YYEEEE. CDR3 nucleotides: TGTGCCAGCAGCTTACGGACGGACTGGATAGAGACCCAGTACTTC. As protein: CASSLRTDWIETQYF.

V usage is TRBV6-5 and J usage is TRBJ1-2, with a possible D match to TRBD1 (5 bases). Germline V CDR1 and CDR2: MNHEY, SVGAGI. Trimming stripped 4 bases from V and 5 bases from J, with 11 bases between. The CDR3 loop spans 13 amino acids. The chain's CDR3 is CASSLDRLYGYTF. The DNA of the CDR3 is TGTGCCAGCAGTTTAGACAGACTATATGGCTACACCTTC.

The CDR3 nucleotides are TGTGCCAGCAGCTTTCTCCATGAGCAGTTCTTC. Its translation is CASSFLHEQFF. The chain links TRBV5-6 to TRBJ2-1, with D unclear. The CDR3 totals 11 residues. Germline V gene lookup returns CDR1 SGHDT and CDR2 YYEEEE. Trimming pared 2 bases from V and 8 bases from J, leaving 5 bases between.

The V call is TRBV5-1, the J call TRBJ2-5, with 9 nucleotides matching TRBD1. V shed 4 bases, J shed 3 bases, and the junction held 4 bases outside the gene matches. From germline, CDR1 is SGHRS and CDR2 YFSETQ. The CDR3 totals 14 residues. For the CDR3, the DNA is TGCGCCAGCAGCAGACAGGGGGTGGAAGAGACCCAGTACTTC. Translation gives CASSRQGVEETQYF.

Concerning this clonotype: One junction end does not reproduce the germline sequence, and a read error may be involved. As DNA, the CDR3 is TGTGCCAGCAGCCAAGTGGATAACTCACCCCTCCACTTT. Translating it yields CASSQVDNSPLHF. The chain links TRBV3-1 to TRBJ1-6; the D is unclear. This CDR3 is 13 amino acids long. Germline V gene sequence: CDR1 LGHDT, CDR2 YNNKEL (reference sequence).

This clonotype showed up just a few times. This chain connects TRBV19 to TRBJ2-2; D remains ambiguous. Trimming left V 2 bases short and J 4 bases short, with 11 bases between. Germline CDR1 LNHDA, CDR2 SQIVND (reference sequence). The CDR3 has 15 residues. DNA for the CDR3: TGTGCCAGTAGTATAATAGGAAGGGCCACCGGGGAGCTGTTTTTT. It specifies CASSIIGRATGELFF.

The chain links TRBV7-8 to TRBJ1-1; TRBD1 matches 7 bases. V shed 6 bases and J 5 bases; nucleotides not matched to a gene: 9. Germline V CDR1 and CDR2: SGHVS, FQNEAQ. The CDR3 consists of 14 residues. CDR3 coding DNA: TGTGCCAGCAGTTTATATCAGGGGGGGACTGAAGCTTTCTTT. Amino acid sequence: CASSLYQGGTEAFF.

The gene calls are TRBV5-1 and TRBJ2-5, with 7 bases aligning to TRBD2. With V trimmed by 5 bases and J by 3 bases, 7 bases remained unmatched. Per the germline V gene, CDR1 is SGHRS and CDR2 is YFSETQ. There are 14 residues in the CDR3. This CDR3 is CASRAGTNKETQYF. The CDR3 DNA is TGCGCCAGCAGAGCCGGGACTAACAAAGAGACCCAGTACTTC.

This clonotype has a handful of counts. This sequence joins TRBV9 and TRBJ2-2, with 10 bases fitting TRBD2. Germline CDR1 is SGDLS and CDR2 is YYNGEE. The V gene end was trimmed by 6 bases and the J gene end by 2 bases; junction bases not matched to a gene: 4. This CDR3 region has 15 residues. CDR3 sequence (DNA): TGTGCCAGCAAAAGGACTAGCGGAAACACCGGGGAGCTGTTTTTT. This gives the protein CASKRTSGNTGELFF.

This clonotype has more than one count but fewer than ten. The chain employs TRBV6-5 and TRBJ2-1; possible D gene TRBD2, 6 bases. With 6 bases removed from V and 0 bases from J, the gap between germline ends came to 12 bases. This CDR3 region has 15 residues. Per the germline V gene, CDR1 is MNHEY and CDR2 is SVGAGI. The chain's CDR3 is CASSSDYNSYNEQFF. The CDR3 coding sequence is TGTGCCAGCAGCTCGGACTACAACTCCTACAATGAGCAGTTCTTC.

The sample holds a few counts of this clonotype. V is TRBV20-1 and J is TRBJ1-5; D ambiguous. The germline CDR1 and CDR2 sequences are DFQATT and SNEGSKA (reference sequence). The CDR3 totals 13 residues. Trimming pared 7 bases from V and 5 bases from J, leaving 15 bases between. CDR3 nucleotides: TGCAGTGGGCGGGTTGGGGAGGATCAGCCCCAGCATTTT. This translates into CSGRVGEDQPQHF.

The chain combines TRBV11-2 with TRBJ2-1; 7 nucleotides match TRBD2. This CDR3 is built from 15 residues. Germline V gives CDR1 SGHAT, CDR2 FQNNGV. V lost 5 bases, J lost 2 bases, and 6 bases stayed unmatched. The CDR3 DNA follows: TGTGCCAGCAGCCTCGGGGGGTCCCCCTACAATGAGCAGTTCTTC. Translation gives CASSLGGSPYNEQFF.

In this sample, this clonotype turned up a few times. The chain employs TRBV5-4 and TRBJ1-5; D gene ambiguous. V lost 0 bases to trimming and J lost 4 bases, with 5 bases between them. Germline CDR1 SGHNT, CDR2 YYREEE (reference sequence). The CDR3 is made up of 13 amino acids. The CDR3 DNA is TGTGCCAGCAGCTTGGCCCCGAATCAGCCCCAGCATTTT. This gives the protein CASSLAPNQPQHF.

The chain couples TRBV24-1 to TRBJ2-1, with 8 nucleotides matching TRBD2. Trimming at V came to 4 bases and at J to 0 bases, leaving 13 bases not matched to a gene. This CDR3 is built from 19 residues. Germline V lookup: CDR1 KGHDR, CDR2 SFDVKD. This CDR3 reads CATSDSLGGGISSYNEQFF. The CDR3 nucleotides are TGTGCCACCAGTGACTCACTAGGCGGGGGGATTAGCTCCTACAATGAGCAGTTCTTC.

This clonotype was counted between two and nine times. CDR3 nucleotides: TGCAGTGCGAGACCAACCCCCAATTCACCCCTCCACTTT. This codes for CSARPTPNSPLHF. J is TRBJ1-6 and V is TRBV20-1, with D unclear. CDR1 DFQATT and CDR2 SNEGSKA come from the germline V gene (reference sequence). V was trimmed by 6 bases and J by 7 bases, leaving 13 bases between them. The CDR3 runs to 13 residues.

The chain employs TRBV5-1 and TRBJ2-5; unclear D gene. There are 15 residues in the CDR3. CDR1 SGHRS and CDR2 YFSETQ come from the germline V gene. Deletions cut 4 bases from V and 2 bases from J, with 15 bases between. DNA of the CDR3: TGCGCCAGCAGCCAAAACTTCGGCTGGCAAGAGACCCAGTACTTC. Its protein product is CASSQNFGWQETQYF.

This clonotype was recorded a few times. CDR3 sequence (DNA): TGTGCCAGCACCCGAAGGTCGGGGTTTTACGAAAAACTGTTTTTT. Translated: CASTRRSGFYEKLFF. The chain combines TRBV7-6 with TRBJ1-4, with no clear D. V was clipped by 7 bases and J by 8 bases, with 20 bases between them. The CDR3 extends over 15 amino acids. The germline gives CDR1 SGHVS, CDR2 FNYEAQ.

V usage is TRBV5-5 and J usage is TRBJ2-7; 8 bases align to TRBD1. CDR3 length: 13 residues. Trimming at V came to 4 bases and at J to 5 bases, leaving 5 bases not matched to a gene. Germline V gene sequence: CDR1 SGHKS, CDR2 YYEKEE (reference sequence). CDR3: CASSLPTGDEQYF. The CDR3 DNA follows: TGTGCCAGCAGCCTCCCGACAGGGGACGAGCAGTACTTC.

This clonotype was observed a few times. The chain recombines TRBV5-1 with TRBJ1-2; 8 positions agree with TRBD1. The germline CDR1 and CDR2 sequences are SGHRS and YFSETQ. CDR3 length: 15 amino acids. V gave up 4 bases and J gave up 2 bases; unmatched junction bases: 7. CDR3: CASSPNRGTNYGYTF. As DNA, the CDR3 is TGCGCCAGCAGCCCGAACAGGGGGACCAACTATGGCTACACCTTC.

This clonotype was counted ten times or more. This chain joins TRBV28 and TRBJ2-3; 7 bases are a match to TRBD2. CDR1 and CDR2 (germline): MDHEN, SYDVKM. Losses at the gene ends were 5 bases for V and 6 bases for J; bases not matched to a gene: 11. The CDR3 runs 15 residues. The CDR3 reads CASSTLGGGSDTQYF. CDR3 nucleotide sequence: TGTGCCAGCAGTACCTTGGGCGGGGGATCGGATACGCAGTATTTT. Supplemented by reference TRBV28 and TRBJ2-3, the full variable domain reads DVKVTQSSRYLVKRTGEKVFLECVQDMDHENMFWYRQDPGLGLRLIYFSYDVKMKEKGDIPEGYSVSREKKERFSLILESASTNQTSMYLCASSTLGGGSDTQYFGPGTRLTVL.